Listed here are 27 T cell receptor beta chains from one sample, sequenced in a study of blood T cells in healthy people across ages (dated by TCRdb to about 2015). The library was made by 5' RACE. These reads were obtained on an Illumina HiSeq 2500. A second PCR of about 7 to 12 cycles was run with a J-beta primer mix and a sample-barcoded 5' primer. TCRdb reanalyzed the raw reads on its own, using fastp at Q25 for trimming and MiXCR for clone calling, and kept in-frame beta chains. Merged by CDR3 protein, the rows form single entries marked with the most common genes and DNA. A total of 800,000 to 1,000,000 distinct CDR3 sequences appear in this sample, about 48% of them only once. The ten most abundant clones make up over 10% of the sample. Input material: blood. These receptors were obtained from a man younger than 45 in good health.

Concerning this clonotype itself: Since a much larger clone is just one base distant, this may be a read error. In DNA, the CDR3 is TGTGCCGGCAGTACAGGGGTTGGCACAGATACGCAGTATTTT. Translation: CAGSTGVGTDTQYF. The chain has TRBV12-3 or TRBV12-4 and TRBJ2-3; 7 positions match TRBD1. This CDR3 region has 14 residues.

This rearrangement joins TRBV11-1 to TRBJ2-5; 9 bases fit TRBD2. Trimming cost V 4 bases and J 2 bases; bases outside gene matches: 8. The germline CDR1 and CDR2 sequences are SGHAT and FQDESV (reference sequence). CDR3 size: 16 residues. Here the CDR3 DNA reads TGTGCCAGCAGCTCCCTCGAAGGACTAGCGCAAGAGACCCAGTACTTC. It is translated as CASSSLEGLAQETQYF. Full variable domain (outside the CDR3, taken from reference TRBV11-1 and TRBJ2-5): EAEVAQSPRYKITEKSQAVAFWCDPISGHATLYWYRQILGQGPELLVQFQDESVVDDSQLPKDRFSAERLKGVDSTLKIQPAELGDSAMYLCASSSLEGLAQETQYFGPGTRLLVL.

This sequence joins TRBV7-3 and TRBJ1-6; TRBD1 matches at 10 bases. V lost 6 bases and J lost 9; bases outside the gene matches: 8. CDR1 is SGHTA, CDR2 FQGTGA, per germline. The CDR3 is 15 amino acids. CDR3 nucleotide sequence: TGTGCCAGCAGTATTATCGGGACAGGGGCTTCACCCCTCCACTTT. Its protein product is CASSIIGTGASPLHF.

The table lists this clonotype with a few counts. CDR3 in amino acids: CASSLSRGNGNEQFF. The CDR3 DNA reads as TGTGCCAGCAGTTTATCTCGGGGGAACGGCAATGAGCAGTTCTTC. The chain joins TRBV28 to TRBJ2-1; D might be TRBD2 (6 bases). Trimming removed 1 base at V and 6 bases at J, with 13 bases between. From germline, CDR1 is MDHEN and CDR2 SYDVKM. The CDR3 runs 15 residues.

The chain has TRBV20-1 and TRBJ2-4; TRBD1 might be the D (6 bases). This CDR3 has 13 amino acids. In germline, CDR1 is DFQATT, CDR2 SNEGSKA (reference sequence). The CDR3 region is CSVHQGLSNIQYF. The CDR3 DNA sequence: TGCAGCGTTCATCAGGGGCTGAGTAACATTCAGTACTTC.

The chain uses TRBV28 and TRBJ2-1; the D gene is possibly TRBD1 (5 bases). With the DNA end fitting TRBJ2-7 better, the J assignment may be wrong. The CDR3 covers 13 residues. CDR1 and CDR2 (germline): MDHEN, SYDVKM. Here the CDR3 reads CASTDQGFYEQYF. DNA of the CDR3: TGTGCCAGCACGGATCAGGGATTCTACGAGCAGTACTTC.

A word on this clonotype: An end of the junction differs from the germline gene, which may be a read error. The V gene is TRBV3-1, the J gene TRBJ1-2; 7 positions agree with TRBD1. The CDR3 sequence is 16 residues long. Germline values: CDR1 LGHDT, CDR2 YNNKEL (reference sequence). CDR3 residues: CASSQDAGTAFRGCTF. CDR3 coding DNA: TGTGCCAGCAGCCAAGATGCTGGGACAGCCTTTCGTGGCTGCACCTTC.

The gene calls are TRBV3-1 and TRBJ2-7; tentatively, D is TRBD2 (5 bases). The DNA end is a closer match to TRBJ2-5, so the J assignment may be wrong. Germline CDR1 is LGHDT and CDR2 is YNNKEL (reference sequence). The CDR3 extends over 13 amino acids. CDR3: CASSNTGKETQYF. The CDR3, as DNA: TGTGCCAGCAGTAATACGGGGAAAGAGACCCAGTACTTC.

There are a few counts of this clonotype. The V gene is TRBV6-5, the J gene TRBJ2-1; TRBD2 might be the D (5 bases). The V gene lost 5 bases and the J gene lost 7 bases, with 9 bases spanning the gap. The CDR3 extends over 12 amino acids. Germline V gene sequence: CDR1 MNHEY, CDR2 SVGAGI. CDR3 region: CASSRERNEQFF. The CDR3 region has the DNA TGTGCCAGCAGTCGAGAGCGGAATGAGCAGTTCTTC.

There are a few counts of this clonotype. The chain uses TRBV5-1 and TRBJ1-2; a possible D gene is TRBD1 (5 bases). Trimming took 4 bases from V and 1 from J, leaving 26 bases between them. Germline CDR1 reads SGHRS; CDR2 reads YFSETQ. The CDR3 spans 19 residues. CDR3 nucleotide sequence: TGCGCCAGCAGCGCGAAGACCGGGACCTCGAATTTTTTTAACTATGGCTACACCTTC. This translates into CASSAKTGTSNFFNYGYTF.

The V call is TRBV5-6, the J call TRBJ1-4; D is possibly TRBD1 (5 bases). Looked up from germline, CDR1 is SGHDT and CDR2 is YYEEEE. There are 14 residues in the CDR3. V was trimmed by 0 bases and J by 7 bases, leaving 10 bases between them. This CDR3 is CASSLAGRSEKLFF. The CDR3 DNA sequence: TGTGCCAGCAGCTTGGCAGGGAGGAGTGAAAAACTGTTTTTT.

The V gene is TRBV7-2, the J gene TRBJ2-1, with D possibly matching TRBD1 (5 bases). Germline V CDR1 and CDR2: SGHTA, FQGNSA. V lost 5 bases and J lost 8, with 10 bases in between. This CDR3 is built from 12 residues. CDR3 region: CASSPNRHEQFF. The DNA of the CDR3 is TGTGCCAGCAGCCCGAACAGGCATGAGCAGTTCTTC.

The rearrangement joins TRBV10-3 to TRBJ2-1; TRBD2 matches 14 bases. Germline CDR1 reads ENHRY; CDR2 reads SYGVKD. The CDR3 is made up of 13 amino acids. Trimming at V came to 7 bases and at J to 9 bases, leaving 2 bases not matched to a gene. The CDR3 DNA sequence: TGTGCCATCAAAGGACTAGCGGGGGGTGAGCAGTTCTTC. Protein product: CAIKGLAGGEQFF.

In this sample, this clonotype turned up many times. The chain has TRBV20-1 and TRBJ2-3; D gene uncertain. The CDR3 runs to 12 residues. With 2 bases removed from V and 3 bases from J, the gap between germline ends came to 6 bases. The germline gives CDR1 DFQATT, CDR2 SNEGSKA (reference sequence). The CDR3 reads CSARPGTDTQYF. In nucleotides, the CDR3 is TGCAGTGCTAGACCTGGAACAGATACGCAGTATTTT.

This chain links TRBV28 with TRBJ2-2, with D unclear. The CDR3 is made up of 11 amino acids. CDR1 MDHEN and CDR2 SYDVKM come from the germline V gene. Trimming took off 10 bases at V and 9 bases at J, with 12 bases between the two ends. CDR3 in amino acids: CATADSWELFF. In DNA, the CDR3 is TGTGCCACAGCAGATTCGTGGGAGCTGTTTTTT. Together with reference TRBV28 and TRBJ2-2, the CDR3 gives the full variable domain: DVKVTQSSRYLVKRTGEKVFLECVQDMDHENMFWYRQDPGLGLRLIYFSYDVKMKEKGDIPEGYSVSREKKERFSLILESASTNQTSMYLCATADSWELFFGEGSRLTVL.

The chain carries TRBV12-3 or TRBV12-4 and TRBJ2-3; 9 positions match TRBD1. V was clipped by 0 bases and J by 2 bases; unmatched bases: 3. There are 16 residues in the CDR3. The CDR3 reads CASSLAGTGNTDTQYF. For the CDR3, the DNA is TGTGCCAGCAGTTTAGCCGGGACAGGGAACACAGATACGCAGTATTTT.

Of note for this clonotype: The junction departs from the called germline gene at one end, perhaps through a read error. The V call is TRBV3-1, the J call TRBJ2-1, with 10 bases identical to TRBD2. Germline lookup yields CDR1 LGHDT and CDR2 YNNKEL (reference sequence). This CDR3 spans 15 amino acids. DNA for the CDR3: TGTGCCAGCAACCAAGCGGGGGGGAACTACAATGAGCAGTTCTTC. Translation: CASNQAGGNYNEQFF.

The chain recombines TRBV9 with TRBJ2-1; D is unresolved. Trimming removed 0 bases at V and 2 bases at J, with 9 bases between. The CDR3 spans 15 residues. The germline CDR1 and CDR2 sequences are SGDLS and YYNGEE. The DNA of the CDR3 is TGTGCCAGCAGCGTAGACCAGACAACCTACAATGAGCAGTTCTTC. It codes for CASSVDQTTYNEQFF. Drawing the rest from reference TRBV9 and TRBJ2-1, the complete variable domain is DSGVTQTPKHLITATGQRVTLRCSPRSGDLSVYWYQQSLDQGLQFLIQYYNGEERAKGNILERFSAQQFPDLHSELNLSSLELGDSALYFCASSVDQTTYNEQFFGPGTRLTVL.

The rearrangement joins TRBV25-1 to TRBJ2-1; 8 bases fit TRBD1. Per germline, CDR1 MGHDK and CDR2 SYGVNS. The CDR3 consists of 14 residues. The ends lost 4 bases at V and 5 bases at J; junction bases unmatched: 4. DNA of the CDR3: TGTGCCAGCAGTGGGACAGGGATGAACAATGAGCAGTTCTTC. It specifies CASSGTGMNNEQFF.

V gene TRBV20-1 combines with J gene TRBJ1-3; TRBD1 might be the D (6 bases). The CDR3 runs to 16 residues. Trimming took 3 bases from V and 0 from J, leaving 15 bases between them. CDR1 DFQATT and CDR2 SNEGSKA come from the germline V gene (reference sequence). In nucleotides, the CDR3 is TGCAGTGCTAGGGAGGACAGCCTCTCCTCTGGAAACACCATATATTTT. Its translation: CSAREDSLSSGNTIYF.

V usage is TRBV3-1 and J usage is TRBJ2-5; D may be TRBD1 (5 bases). Between the trimmed V and J ends, which lost 2 bases and 5 bases, there was a span of 15 bases. CDR1 and CDR2 (germline): LGHDT, YNNKEL (reference sequence). This CDR3 has 15 amino acids. CDR3 bases: TGTGCCAGCAGCCAAAACCCTTTGGGGCACGAGACCCAGTACTTC. Protein sequence: CASSQNPLGHETQYF.

The J gene is TRBJ1-5, the V gene TRBV6-1; D remains ambiguous. V gave up 0 bases and J gave up 3 bases, with 6 bases separating them. CDR3 length: 14 residues. Germline V gives CDR1 MNHNS, CDR2 SASEGT. The CDR3 reads CASSEAAYNQPQHF. The CDR3 nucleotides read TGTGCCAGCAGTGAAGCTGCATACAATCAGCCCCAGCATTTT.

This clonotype was picked up a small number of times. The chain recombines TRBV29-1 with TRBJ2-3; 7 bases are a match to TRBD2. This CDR3 spans 14 amino acids. The germline V gene has CDR1 SQVTM and CDR2 ANQGSEA. The trim removed 6 bases at V and 5 bases at J, leaving 11 bases unmatched. In DNA, the CDR3 is TGCAGCGTAGGACCTCCGGGAGGTCAAGATACGCAGTATTTT. This sequence encodes CSVGPPGGQDTQYF.

The chain joins TRBV7-9 to TRBJ1-6, with TRBD1 matching 9 bases. The junction had 7 bases not matched to a gene; V was cut back by 1 base and J by 9 bases. Germline V gene data show CDR1 as SEHNR and CDR2 as FQNEAQ (reference sequence). The length of the CDR3 is 16 residues. CDR3: CASSLGGTGITSPLHF. In DNA form, the CDR3 reads TGTGCCAGCAGCTTAGGAGGGACAGGGATTACTTCACCCCTCCACTTT.

The rearrangement joins TRBV29-1 to TRBJ2-1, with 9 nucleotides matching TRBD1. CDR1 and CDR2 from the germline V gene are SQVTM and ANQGSEA. The CDR3 is 15 amino acids. Unmatched junction bases numbered 14, after V lost 8 bases and J lost 6 bases. The DNA for the CDR3 is TGCAGCATTGGGTACCGGGACAGGGTGGTCAATGAGCAGTTCTTC. Translating gives CSIGYRDRVVNEQFF.

This chain uses TRBV10-3 with TRBJ2-3, with D tentatively TRBD1 (6 bases). This CDR3 is 15 amino acids long. Germline assignment: CDR1 ENHRY and CDR2 SYGVKD. V was trimmed by 0 bases and J by 4 bases, leaving 11 bases between them. The CDR3 is CAISESRGIADTQYF. In DNA form, the CDR3 reads TGTGCCATCAGTGAGTCGAGGGGGATCGCAGATACGCAGTATTTT.

The V and J genes are TRBV28 and TRBJ2-3; D call uncertain. Germline V gene data show CDR1 as MDHEN and CDR2 as SYDVKM. Trimming took off 6 bases at V and 4 bases at J, with 11 bases between the two ends. The CDR3 is 13 residues long. The CDR3, as DNA: TGTGCCAGCAGAGGCTCAGGAGCAGATACGCAGTATTTT. Protein: CASRGSGADTQYF. Based on the CDR3 plus reference TRBV28 and TRBJ2-3, the full variable domain is DVKVTQSSRYLVKRTGEKVFLECVQDMDHENMFWYRQDPGLGLRLIYFSYDVKMKEKGDIPEGYSVSREKKERFSLILESASTNQTSMYLCASRGSGADTQYFGPGTRLTVL.